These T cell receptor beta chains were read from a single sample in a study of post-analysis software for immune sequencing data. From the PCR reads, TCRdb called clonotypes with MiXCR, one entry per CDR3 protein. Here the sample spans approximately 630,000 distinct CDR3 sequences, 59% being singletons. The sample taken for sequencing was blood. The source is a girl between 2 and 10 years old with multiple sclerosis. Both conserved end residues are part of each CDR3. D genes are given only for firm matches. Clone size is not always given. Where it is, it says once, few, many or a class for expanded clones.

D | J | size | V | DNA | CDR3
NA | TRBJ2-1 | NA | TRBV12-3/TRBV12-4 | TGTGCCAGCAGTTTTGGCTTTGAGCAGTTCTTC | CASSFGFEQFF
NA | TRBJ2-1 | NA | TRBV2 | TGTGCCAGCAGTGGGCAGGGGACCAATGAGCAGTTCTTC | CASSGQGTNEQFF
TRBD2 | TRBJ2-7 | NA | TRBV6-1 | TGTGCCAGCAGTGAGTTAGCGGGAGTGTCCGAGCAGTACTTC | CASSELAGVSEQYF
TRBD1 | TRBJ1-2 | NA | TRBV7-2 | TGTGCCAGCAGCTATCCTACAGGGGGGAACTATGGCTACACCTTC | CASSYPTGGNYGYTF
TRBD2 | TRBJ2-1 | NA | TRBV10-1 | TGCGCCAGCAGTGGGTCTACGACTAGCGGGAAGCCTTTTGAGCAGTTCTTC | CASSGSTTSGKPFEQFF
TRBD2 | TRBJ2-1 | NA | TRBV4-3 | TGCGCCAGCAGCCAGACTAGCGGGGGGGACAATGAGCAGTTCTTC | CASSQTSGGDNEQFF
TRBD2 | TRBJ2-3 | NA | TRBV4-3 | TGCGCCAGCAGCCAAGGGACTAGCGGTACGCAGTATTTT | CASSQGTSGTQYF
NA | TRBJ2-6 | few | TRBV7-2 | TGTGCCAGCAGCCCCCAAATAGGGGCTGGGGCCAACGTCCTGACTTTC | CASSPQIGAGANVLTF
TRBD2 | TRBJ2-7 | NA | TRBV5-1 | TGCGCCAGCAGCCCATACCCGACTAGCGGGGTCACCTACGAGCAGTACTTC | CASSPYPTSGVTYEQYF
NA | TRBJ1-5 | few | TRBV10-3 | TGTGCCATCAGTGAGAACAATCAGCCCCAGCATTTT | CAISENNQPQHF
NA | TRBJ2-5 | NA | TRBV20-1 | TGCAGTGCCCGGACGGATCCGAGGGAGACCCAGTACTTC | CSARTDPRETQYF
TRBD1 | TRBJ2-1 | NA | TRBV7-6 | TGTGCCAGCAGCCCACCCACAGGGGATCTATCCTACAATGAGCAGTTCTTC | CASSPPTGDLSYNEQFF
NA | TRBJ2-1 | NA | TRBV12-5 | TGTACTAGTGATCCCCCGGGACCCCGAAGAAGCTCCTACAATGAGCAGTTCTTC | CTSDPPGPRRSSYNEQFF
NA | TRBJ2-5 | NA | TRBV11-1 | TGTGCCAGCAGCTTAGCGCAAGGGGACTGGCTCGCGGAGCAGTACTTC | CASSLAQGDWLAEQYF
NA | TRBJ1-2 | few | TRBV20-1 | TGCAGTGCTAGAGATCCTCAAGCCCCCTATGGCTACACCTTC | CSARDPQAPYGYTF
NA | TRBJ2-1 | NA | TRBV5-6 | TGTGCCAGCAGCTTGCATGGGGGGACGAAGGGCAATGAGCAGTTCTTC | CASSLHGGTKGNEQFF
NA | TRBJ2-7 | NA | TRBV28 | TGTGCCAGCAGTTCCCCTGCGGGGCCCACCTACGAGCAGTACTTC | CASSSPAGPTYEQYF
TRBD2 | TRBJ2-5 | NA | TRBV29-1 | TGCAGCGTTGATGCGGGGGGACAAGAGACCCAGTACTTC | CSVDAGGQETQYF
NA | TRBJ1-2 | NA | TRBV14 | TGTGCCAGCAGCGCCTCAGGGTATGGCTACACCTTC | CASSASGYGYTF
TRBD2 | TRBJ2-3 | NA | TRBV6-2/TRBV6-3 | TGTGCCAGCGGTATAGCGGGCCCCGGCACAGATACGCAGTATTTT | CASGIAGPGTDTQYF
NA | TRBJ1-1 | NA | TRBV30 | TGTGCCTGGAGAAGTGGTGTGAACACTGAAGCTTTCTTT | CAWRSGVNTEAFF
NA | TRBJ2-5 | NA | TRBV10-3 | TGTGCCATCAGTGAGTCTGGGGGACCTCAAGAGACCCAGTACTTC | CAISESGGPQETQYF
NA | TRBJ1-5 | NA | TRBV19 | TGTGCCAGTAGTATTAGGCCAGATAATCAGCCCCAGCATTTT | CASSIRPDNQPQHF
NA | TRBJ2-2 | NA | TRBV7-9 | TGTGCCAGCAGCTTAGTAGGGAGCACCGGGGAGCTGTTTTTT | CASSLVGSTGELFF
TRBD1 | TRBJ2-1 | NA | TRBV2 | TGTGCCAGCACCGACCCAGGGGGACCCTACAATGAGCAGTTCTTC | CASTDPGGPYNEQFF
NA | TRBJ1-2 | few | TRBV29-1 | TGCAGCGTTCTAGCGGGGGGTGGCTACACCTTC | CSVLAGGGYTF
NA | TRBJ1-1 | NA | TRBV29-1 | TGCAGCGTTGAAGATCTCCGGAACACTGAAGCTTTCTTT | CSVEDLRNTEAFF
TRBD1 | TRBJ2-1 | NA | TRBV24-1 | TGTGCCACCAGTGCTGGCGGGGGACAGGGGAACAATGAGCAGTTCTTC | CATSAGGGQGNNEQFF
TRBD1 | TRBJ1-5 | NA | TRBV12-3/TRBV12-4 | TGTGCCAGCAGTGGGGGACAGGGCGGCAATCAGCCCCAGCATTTT | CASSGGQGGNQPQHF
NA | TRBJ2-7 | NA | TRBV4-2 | TGTGCCAGCAGCCAAGTTGGGCTAGCAACCTACGAGCAGTACTTC | CASSQVGLATYEQYF
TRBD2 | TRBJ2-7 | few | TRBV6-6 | TGTGCCAGCAGCACTGGGACTAGCGGGAACTACGAGCAGTACTTC | CASSTGTSGNYEQYF
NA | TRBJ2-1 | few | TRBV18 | TGTGCCAGCTCACCACCAGGGGTAGAGCAGTTCTTC | CASSPPGVEQFF
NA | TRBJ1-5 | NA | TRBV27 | TGTGCCAGCAGTAAATATAGCAATCAGCCCCAGCATTTT | CASSKYSNQPQHF
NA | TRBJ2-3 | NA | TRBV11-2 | TGTGCCAGCAGCTTAGGGCTAGCAAGCGCAGATACGCAGTATTTT | CASSLGLASADTQYF
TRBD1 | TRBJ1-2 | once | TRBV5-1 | TGCGCCAGTCGTCTAGGGACAGGGGGCTATGGCTACACCTTC | CASRLGTGGYGYTF
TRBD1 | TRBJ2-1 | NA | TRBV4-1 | TGCGCCAGCAGCCAAGTCATTCGAGACAGGGGCTACAATGAGCAGTTCTTC | CASSQVIRDRGYNEQFF
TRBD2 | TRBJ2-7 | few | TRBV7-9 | TGTGCCAGCCGGCGGGAGGGCTCCTACGAGCAGTACTTC | CASRREGSYEQYF
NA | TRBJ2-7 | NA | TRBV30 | TGTGCCTGTTCGGAGAAGTCTCCCGGGGGCGAGCAGTACTTC | CACSEKSPGGEQYF
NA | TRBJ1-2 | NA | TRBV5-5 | TGTGCCAGCAGCCTGGGCGGGTCCTCCTATGGCTACACCTTC | CASSLGGSSYGYTF
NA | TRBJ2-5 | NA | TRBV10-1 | TGCGCCAGCAGCGGGATGGGGAACACACAAGAGACCCAGTACTTC | CASSGMGNTQETQYF
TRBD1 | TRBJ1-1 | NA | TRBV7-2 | TGTGCCAGCAGCTTAGCGAAGGGACAGGGATGGGGAAACACTGAAGCTTTCTTT | CASSLAKGQGWGNTEAFF
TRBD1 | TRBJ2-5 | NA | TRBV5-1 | TGCGCCAGCAGCCTGGAGACAGGGCGCGAGACCCAGTACTTC | CASSLETGRETQYF
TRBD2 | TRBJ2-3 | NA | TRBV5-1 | TGCGCCAGCAGCCTGGGTTACCAGCGGGGTAGCACAGATACGCAGTATTTT | CASSLGYQRGSTDTQYF
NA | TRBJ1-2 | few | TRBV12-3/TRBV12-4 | TGTGCCAGCAGTCCCTGGACTTCGCATGGCTACACCTTC | CASSPWTSHGYTF
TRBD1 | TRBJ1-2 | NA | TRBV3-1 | TGTGCCAGCAGCCCTGGACAGGGACGGTCTAAGAGCTATGGCTACACCTTC | CASSPGQGRSKSYGYTF
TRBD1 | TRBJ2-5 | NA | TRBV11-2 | TGTGCCAGCAGCTGGGGACAGAAGACCCAGTACTTC | CASSWGQKTQYF
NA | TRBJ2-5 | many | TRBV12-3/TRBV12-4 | TGCGCCAGCAGCTTGACCGGTGAGACCCAGTACTTC | CASSLTGETQYF
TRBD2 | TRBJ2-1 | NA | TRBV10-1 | TGCGCCAGCAGTGTTGCGGGGGGCGCTTCCTACAATGAGCAGTTCTTC | CASSVAGGASYNEQFF
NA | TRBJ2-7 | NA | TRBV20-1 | TGCAGTGCTTACACACCTAGCTCCTACGAGCAGTACTTC | CSAYTPSSYEQYF
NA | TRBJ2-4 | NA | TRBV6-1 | TGTGCCAGCAGTAATACAGCAATTCCCAAAAACATTCAGTACTTC | CASSNTAIPKNIQYF
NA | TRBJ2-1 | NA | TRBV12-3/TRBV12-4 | TGTGCCAGCAGTTACCAACAGGCCTACAATGAGCAGTTCTTC | CASSYQQAYNEQFF
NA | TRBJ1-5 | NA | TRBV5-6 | TGTGCCAGCAGCTTGCTAGGGGGAGCTCAGCCCCAGCATTTT | CASSLLGGAQPQHF